By frequency in the sample, the clone carrying this T cell receptor (beta chain) is medium-sized. This entry comes from a study of low-dose radiotherapy and immunotherapy resistance in tumors. Time point noted: after trial treatment. Treatment denoted: LDRT plus nivolumab, ipilimumab, low-dose cyclophosphamide and aspirin (RACIN trial). Low-dose radiotherapy, low-dose cyclophosphamide, aspirin, ipilimumab and nivolumab were all given to the donors. Each patient who was eligible had an advanced solid tumor with no tumor-infiltrating lymphocytes. Trimming pared 5 bases from V and 0 bases from J, leaving 10 bases between. The length of the CDR3 is 14 residues. Germline V gene lookup returns CDR1 SGHTA and CDR2 FQGNSA. First-strand cDNA relied on TRAV- and TRBV-specific primers spanning alpha and beta chains. The PCR that amplified TCRs ran for roughly 20 cycles, relying on a constant-region primer and a V-primer adapter. From the reads, TCRdb called clonotypes with MiXCR, one entry per CDR3 protein. The data hold more than 70,000 distinct CDR3 sequences, with under 25% observed a single time.

The rearrangement joins TRBV7-2 to TRBJ1-1; D gene ambiguous. The specimen comprised PBMCs, sampled after low-dose radiotherapy plus immunotherapy. This clonotype was sampled from a female donor with ovarian cancer. CDR3 DNA sequence: TGTGCCAGCAGCCAGTCCTCGTTGAACACTGAAGCTTTCTTT. Translation: CASSQSSLNTEAFF. The full variable domain, rest sourced from reference TRBV7-2 and TRBJ1-1, is GAGVSQSPSNKVTEKGKDVELRCDPISGHTALYWYRQSLGQGLEFLIYFQGNSAPDKSGLPSDRFSAERTGGSVSTLTIQRTQQEDSAVYLCASSQSSLNTEAFFGQGTRLTVV.